These 10 T cell receptor beta chains were sequenced from one sample in a study of CD8+CD57+ T cells in acquired aplastic anemia. The template used for profiling TCR beta VDJ and CDR3 was genomic DNA. TCRdb called the reads again in MiXCR, with one record for every CDR3 protein. The table has more than 70,000 distinct CDR3 sequences, around 70% seen once; the top ten hold 80% to 90%. All patients picked for sequencing had shown, by flow cytometry, an expansion of CD8+CD57+ cells. Sequenced sample: sorted CD4+, CD8+, or CD8+CD57+ T cells (not recorded which) from PBMCs. These receptors all stem from a human donor with aplastic anemia.

The chain carries TRBV10-3 and TRBJ1-1; no clear D gene. With 3 bases removed from V and 5 bases from J, the gap between germline ends came to 7 bases. The CDR3 is 12 residues long. Germline V CDR1 and CDR2: ENHRY, SYGVKD. The CDR3 bases are TGTGCCATCAGTGAAAGAGGTACTGAAGCTTTCTTT. Its protein product is CAISERGTEAFF.

The chain has TRBV7-2 and TRBJ2-3; D gene unclear. The CDR3 totals 12 residues. CDR1 is SGHTA and CDR2 is FQGNSA in the germline V gene. Trimming pared 6 bases from V and 5 bases from J, leaving 9 bases between. The CDR3 bases are TGTGCCAGCAGTTCTTTGATAGATACGCAGTATTTT. Its translation: CASSSLIDTQYF.

The chain combines TRBV28 with TRBJ1-1, with D possibly being TRBD1 (6 bases). V lost 2 bases to trimming and J lost 7 bases, with 11 bases between them. CDR3 length: 13 residues. Germline CDR1 and CDR2: MDHEN and SYDVKM. The CDR3 DNA sequence: TGTGCCAGCAGTTTAGTTACAGGGCGTGAAGCTTTCTTT. Residues: CASSLVTGREAFF.

This clonotype was observed many times. The chain has TRBV5-1 and TRBJ1-1; TRBD1 aligns across 7 bases. Germline CDR1 and CDR2: SGHRS and YFSETQ. There are 13 residues in the CDR3. With V trimmed by 4 bases and J by 6 bases, 6 bases remained unmatched. The CDR3 reads CASSGTGDAEAFF. The CDR3 nucleotides read TGCGCCAGCAGCGGTACAGGGGACGCTGAAGCTTTCTTT.

V gene TRBV20-1 combines with J gene TRBJ1-5; D gene ambiguous. CDR1 is DFQATT, CDR2 SNEGSKA, per germline (reference sequence). The CDR3 contains 13 residues. With 2 bases removed from V and 0 bases from J, the gap between germline ends came to 5 bases. The CDR3 region is CSARTDSNQPQHF. The CDR3 coding sequence is TGCAGTGCTAGAACTGATAGCAATCAGCCCCAGCATTTT.

Comments on this clonotype: The junction departs from the called germline gene at one end, perhaps through a read error. V and J are TRBV24-1 and TRBJ2-3; 9 nucleotides line up with TRBD2. The CDR3 length is 16 residues. Germline CDR1 is KGHDR and CDR2 is SFDVKD. The CDR3 bases are TGTGCCAGCAGTTACCATAGCGGGAGTGACGCAGATACGCAGTATTTT. It yields the protein CASSYHSGSDADTQYF.

The chain has TRBV7-9 and TRBJ1-3; 9 bases are shared with TRBD1. The CDR3 has 13 residues. The V and J ends lost 4 bases and 9 bases, in that order; junction bases with no gene match: 4. From germline, CDR1 is SEHNR and CDR2 FQNEAQ (reference sequence). As DNA, the CDR3 is TGTGCCAGCAGCTGGGACAGGGCGAGCACCATATATTTT. It specifies CASSWDRASTIYF.

The rearrangement links TRBV19 to TRBJ1-2, with D possibly TRBD1 on 5 matching bases. Germline V gives CDR1 LNHDA, CDR2 SQIVND (reference sequence). The CDR3 spans 13 residues. The ends were cut back, 5 bases at V and 5 bases at J, with 12 bases in the middle. CDR3 nucleotides: TGTGCCAGTAGTCCAATCGGGGGGTATGGCTACACCTTC. It is translated as CASSPIGGYGYTF.

The CDR3 coding sequence is TGTGCCAGTAGTACGGACCGGACTAGCGGGTACAATGAGCAGTTCTTC. It specifies CASSTDRTSGYNEQFF. The chain couples TRBV5-6 to TRBJ2-1; 11 bases are a match to TRBD2. The germline gives CDR1 SGHDT, CDR2 YYEEEE. V dropped 8 bases and J dropped 4; count of bases not matched to a gene: 11. CDR3 length equals 16 residues.

The gene calls are TRBV7-9 and TRBJ2-7; D not resolved. This CDR3 region has 11 residues. CDR1 and CDR2 (germline): SEHNR, FQNEAQ (reference sequence). Trimming pared 4 bases from V and 5 bases from J, leaving 6 bases between. DNA for the CDR3: TGTGCCAGCAGCTCCAATAACGAGCAGTACTTC. It translates to CASSSNNEQYF.